Each of the 14 T cell receptor beta chains below was sequenced from the same sample in a study of T cell responses to AZD1222 COVID-19 vaccine. Method: immunoSEQ multiplex PCR; TCRdb's copy keeps in-frame clones and lacks some. The sample consists of around 25,000 clones, roughly 84% of them appearing once. The specimen comprised peripheral blood, sampled 28 days after the second AZD1222 dose. These TCRs come from an adult who received the AZD1222 COVID-19 vaccine.

The rearrangement links TRBV7-8 to TRBJ2-7; D is possibly TRBD1 or TRBD2 (5 bases each). Looked up from germline, CDR1 is SGHVS and CDR2 is FQNEAQ. V lost 5 bases, J lost 0 bases, and 20 bases lay in between. The CDR3 contains 17 residues. Here the CDR3 reads CASSALEDLRGSYEQYF. The CDR3 nucleotides are TGTGCCAGCAGCGCCTTAGAAGATTTGAGGGGCTCCTACGAGCAGTACTTC. The variable domain in full, with the rest retrieved from reference TRBV7-8 and TRBJ2-7, is GAGVSQSPRYKVAKRGQDVALRCDPISGHVSLFWYQQALGQGPEFLTYFQNEAQLDKSGLPSDRFFAERPEGSVSTLKIQRTQQEDSAVYLCASSALEDLRGSYEQYFGPGTRLTVT.

This chain joins TRBV19 and TRBJ2-5, with D possibly being TRBD1 (5 bases). Germline V gene data show CDR1 as LNHDA and CDR2 as SQIVND (reference sequence). Between the trimmed V and J ends, which lost 4 bases and 0 bases, there was a span of 9 bases. The CDR3 loop spans 14 amino acids. CDR3 coding DNA: TGTGCCAGTAGTACCAGGGCGTACCAAGAGACCCAGTACTTC. The encoded protein is CASSTRAYQETQYF.

The chain couples TRBV9 to TRBJ2-5; D is ambiguous. The J call may be incorrect, as the DNA end agrees better with TRBJ2-7. The CDR3 runs 13 residues. Germline CDR1 is SGDLS and CDR2 is YYNGEE. The CDR3 coding sequence is TGTGCCAGCAGCGTAGGGCCTACCTACGAGCAGTACTTC. This gives the protein CASSVGPTYEQYF.

This chain uses TRBV5-1 with TRBJ2-1, with 7 bases fitting TRBD1. The ends lost 4 bases at V and 14 bases at J; junction bases unmatched: 12. Germline CDR1 is SGHRS and CDR2 is YFSETQ. The CDR3 loop spans 13 amino acids. The CDR3 DNA reads as TGCGCCAGCAGCATAGGGACAGCCTGGGACAAGTTCTTC. This translates into CASSIGTAWDKFF.

V is TRBV19 and J is TRBJ2-5; D unresolved. The CDR3 runs 11 residues. V was clipped by 10 bases and J by 4 bases, with 10 bases between them. Germline V gene data show CDR1 as LNHDA and CDR2 as SQIVND (reference sequence). The CDR3: CAISTGETQYF. In nucleotides, the CDR3 is TGTGCCATTTCGACCGGAGAGACCCAGTACTTC.

The rearrangement joins TRBV4-2 to TRBJ2-2, with 8 bases fitting TRBD1. The CDR3 sequence is 15 residues long. Germline CDR1 reads LGHNA; CDR2 reads YNFKEQ. Trimming cost V 3 bases and J 6 bases; bases outside gene matches: 6. The CDR3 loop is CASSQGQGASGELFF. CDR3 nucleotide sequence: TGTGCCAGCAGCCAGGGGCAGGGGGCTTCCGGGGAGCTGTTTTTT.

The genes are TRBV6-2 or TRBV6-3 and TRBJ2-5, with 12 bases matching TRBD2. This CDR3 is 17 amino acids long. CDR1 and CDR2 (germline): MNHEY, SVGEGT. The V and J ends lost 0 bases and 5 bases, in that order; junction bases with no gene match: 7. CDR3 nucleotide sequence: TGTGCCAGCAGTTACTCGCCTAGCGGGAGGGCCTTTGAGACCCAGTACTTC. It yields the protein CASSYSPSGRAFETQYF.

This rearrangement joins TRBV7-9 to TRBJ1-1, with D unresolved. Germline V gives CDR1 SEHNR, CDR2 FQNEAQ (reference sequence). V dropped 1 base and J dropped 1 base, with 10 bases sitting between them. The CDR3 has 15 amino acids. The CDR3 sequence: CASSLVSGSNTEAFF. The CDR3 DNA is TGTGCCAGCAGCTTAGTGTCCGGATCGAACACTGAAGCTTTCTTT.

The chain combines TRBV7-8 with TRBJ2-3, with a possible D match to TRBD2 (5 bases). V was clipped by 2 bases and J by 6 bases, with 12 bases between them. The CDR3 sequence is 14 residues long. The germline V gene encodes CDR1 SGHVS and CDR2 FQNEAQ. Written as DNA, the CDR3 is TGTGCCAGCAGCTTATCGCACGGGGTGGATACGCAGTATTTT. The encoded protein is CASSLSHGVDTQYF.

This clone has just one count. The CDR3 DNA sequence: TGTGCCAGCAGCCCCACAACCTATTCGGCGCAGTATTTT. Amino acid sequence: CASSPTTYSAQYF. The rearrangement joins TRBV7-9 to TRBJ2-3; D unclear. The CDR3 is 13 amino acids. Trimming took 5 bases from V and 10 from J, leaving 16 bases between them. Germline V gives CDR1 SEHNR, CDR2 FQNEAQ (reference sequence).

This rearrangement joins TRBV28 to TRBJ2-7; the match to TRBD1 covers 8 bases. The germline V gene has CDR1 MDHEN and CDR2 SYDVKM. The CDR3 contains 15 residues. The V gene end was trimmed by 5 bases and the J gene end by 0 bases; junction bases not matched to a gene: 6. CDR3 DNA sequence: TGTGCCAGCAGTACGGGACAGGTGATCTCCTACGAGCAGTACTTC. This encodes CASSTGQVISYEQYF.

V is TRBV7-9 and J is TRBJ2-3; 7 bases are a match to TRBD2. The CDR3 sequence is 17 residues long. From germline, CDR1 is SEHNR and CDR2 FQNEAQ (reference sequence). The ends lost 0 bases at V and 2 bases at J; junction bases unmatched: 8. The CDR3 nucleotides are TGTGCCAGCAGCTTAGCGGGGTCTAGCGGAACCACAGATACGCAGTATTTT. Translation: CASSLAGSSGTTDTQYF.

The rearrangement links TRBV19 to TRBJ1-4; D is unresolved. CDR1 is LNHDA and CDR2 is SQIVND in the germline V gene (reference sequence). Trimming stripped 4 bases from V and 8 bases from J, with 11 bases between. The CDR3 has 13 residues. The CDR3 protein is CASSTVYGEKLFF. DNA of the CDR3: TGTGCCAGTAGTACTGTCTACGGGGAAAAACTGTTTTTT. The complete variable domain, with remaining parts taken from reference TRBV19 and TRBJ1-4, reads DGGITQSPKYLFRKEGQNVTLSCEQNLNHDAMYWYRQDPGQGLRLIYYSQIVNDFQKGDIAEGYSVSREKKESFPLTVTSAQKNPTAFYLCASSTVYGEKLFFGSGTQLSVL.

The genes are TRBV19 and TRBJ2-2; 9 bases match TRBD2. The V gene's germline CDR1 is LNHDA and CDR2 SQIVND (reference sequence). This CDR3 spans 15 amino acids. V lost 6 bases, J lost 6 bases, and 8 bases stayed unmatched. As DNA, the CDR3 is TGTGCCAGTAGGCCGGGACTAGCAGGCGCCGGGGAGCTGTTTTTT. This translates into CASRPGLAGAGELFF.